Included here is one T cell receptor beta chain sequence, with context. Its antigen is undetermined. Library preparation (for TCRbeta) was performed with unique molecular identifiers. MiXCR, run by TCRdb on the PCR reads, gives a single entry per CDR3 protein. Seen here are 250,000 to 400,000 distinct CDR3 sequences, roughly 21% observed once, and the top ten hold about a tenth. The source of the sample is a study of T-cell reconstitution after alpha-beta-depleted transplantation in children. Study-level points and caveats: T-cell counts and diversity at one year post-transplant came mainly from newly produced T cells. Where alpha-beta T cells came from about two months after transplant was reportedly several hundred expanded graft clones.

Here the sequenced sample was PBMCs, mostly from graft donor cells, taken 180 days after TCRalphabeta/CD19-depleted stem cell transplant. The TCR comes from a male patient younger than 18 who had a stem cell transplant for acute lymphoblastic leukemia, so the T cells may come from the graft donor.

The CDR3 nucleotides are TGTGCCAGCAGTTTACAGGGACTTACGGGGACCCAGTACTTC. Its translation: CASSLQGLTGTQYF. The chain carries TRBV12-3 or TRBV12-4 and TRBJ2-5; TRBD2 might be the D (6 bases). The CDR3 runs to 14 residues. The ends were cut back, 2 bases at V and 7 bases at J, with 14 bases in the middle.